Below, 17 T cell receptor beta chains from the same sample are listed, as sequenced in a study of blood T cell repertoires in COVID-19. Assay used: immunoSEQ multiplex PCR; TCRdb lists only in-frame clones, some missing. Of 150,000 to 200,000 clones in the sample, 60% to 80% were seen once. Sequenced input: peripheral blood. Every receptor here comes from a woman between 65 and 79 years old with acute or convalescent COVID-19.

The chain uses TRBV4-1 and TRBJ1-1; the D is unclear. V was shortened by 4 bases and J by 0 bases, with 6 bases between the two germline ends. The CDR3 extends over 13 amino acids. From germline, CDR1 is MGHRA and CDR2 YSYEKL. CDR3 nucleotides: TGCGCCAGCAGCCGAGTAATGAACACTGAAGCTTTCTTT. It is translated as CASSRVMNTEAFF.

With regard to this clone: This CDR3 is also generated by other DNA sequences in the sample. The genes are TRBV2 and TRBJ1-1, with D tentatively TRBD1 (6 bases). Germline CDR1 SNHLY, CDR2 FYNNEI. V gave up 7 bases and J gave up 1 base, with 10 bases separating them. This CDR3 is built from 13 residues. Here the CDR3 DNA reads TGTGCCAGCACCGGACAGAAGAACACTGAAGCTTTCTTT. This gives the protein CASTGQKNTEAFF.

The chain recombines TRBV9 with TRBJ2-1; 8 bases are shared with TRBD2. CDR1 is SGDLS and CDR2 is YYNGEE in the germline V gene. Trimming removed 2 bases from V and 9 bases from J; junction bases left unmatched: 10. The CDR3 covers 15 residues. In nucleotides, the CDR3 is TGTGCCAGCAGCGTGAGAAGCGGGAGTGGTAGTGAGCAGTTCTTC. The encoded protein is CASSVRSGSGSEQFF.

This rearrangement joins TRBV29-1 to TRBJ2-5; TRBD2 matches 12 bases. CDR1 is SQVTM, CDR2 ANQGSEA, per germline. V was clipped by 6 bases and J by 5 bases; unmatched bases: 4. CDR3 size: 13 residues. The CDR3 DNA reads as TGCAGCGTCCGACTAGCGGGAGAGGAGACCCAGTACTTC. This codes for CSVRLAGEETQYF.

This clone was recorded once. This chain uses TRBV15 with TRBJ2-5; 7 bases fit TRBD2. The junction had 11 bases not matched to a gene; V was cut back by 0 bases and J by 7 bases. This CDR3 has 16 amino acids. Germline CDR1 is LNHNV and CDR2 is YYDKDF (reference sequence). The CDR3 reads CATSRDRSPPGGTQYF. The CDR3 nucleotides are TGTGCCACCAGCAGAGATAGATCGCCGCCGGGGGGGACCCAGTACTTC.

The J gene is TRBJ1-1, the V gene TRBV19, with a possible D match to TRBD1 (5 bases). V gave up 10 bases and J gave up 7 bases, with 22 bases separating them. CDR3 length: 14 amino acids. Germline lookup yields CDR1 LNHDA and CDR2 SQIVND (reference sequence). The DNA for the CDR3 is TGTGCCACGAGGGACGCGGGGTTTTCGGGTGAAGCTTTCTTT. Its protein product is CATRDAGFSGEAFF. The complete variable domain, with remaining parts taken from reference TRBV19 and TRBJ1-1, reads DGGITQSPKYLFRKEGQNVTLSCEQNLNHDAMYWYRQDPGQGLRLIYYSQIVNDFQKGDIAEGYSVSREKKESFPLTVTSAQKNPTAFYLCATRDAGFSGEAFFGQGTRLTVV.

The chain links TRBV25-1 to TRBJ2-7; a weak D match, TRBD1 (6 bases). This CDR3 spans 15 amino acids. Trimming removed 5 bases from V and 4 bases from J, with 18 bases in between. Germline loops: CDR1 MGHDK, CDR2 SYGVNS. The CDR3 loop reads CASSPGTPMLYEQYF. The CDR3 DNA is TGTGCCAGCAGTCCCGGGACACCGATGCTATACGAGCAGTACTTC.

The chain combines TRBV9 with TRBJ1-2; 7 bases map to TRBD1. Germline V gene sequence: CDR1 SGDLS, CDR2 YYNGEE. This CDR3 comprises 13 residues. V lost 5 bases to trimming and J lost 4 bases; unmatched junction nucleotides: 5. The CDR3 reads CASREGAGYGYTF. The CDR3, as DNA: TGTGCCAGCAGGGAGGGGGCGGGCTATGGCTACACCTTC.

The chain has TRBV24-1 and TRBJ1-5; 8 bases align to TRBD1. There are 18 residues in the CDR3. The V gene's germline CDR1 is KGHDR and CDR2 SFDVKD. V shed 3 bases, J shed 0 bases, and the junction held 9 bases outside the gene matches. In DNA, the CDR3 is TGTGCCACCAGTGATCCCGACAGGGGAACACATAGCAATCAGCCCCAGCATTTT. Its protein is CATSDPDRGTHSNQPQHF.

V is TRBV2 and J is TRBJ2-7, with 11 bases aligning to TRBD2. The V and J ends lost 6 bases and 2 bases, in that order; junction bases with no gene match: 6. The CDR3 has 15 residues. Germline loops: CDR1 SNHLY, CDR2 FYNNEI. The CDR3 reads CASRGGTSGAYEQYF. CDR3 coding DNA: TGTGCCAGCAGAGGGGGGACTAGCGGAGCCTACGAGCAGTACTTC. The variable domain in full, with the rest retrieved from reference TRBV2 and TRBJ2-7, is EPEVTQTPSHQVTQMGQEVILRCVPISNHLYFYWYRQILGQKVEFLVSFYNNEISEKSEIFDDQFSVERPDGSNFTLKIRSTKLEDSAMYFCASRGGTSGAYEQYFGPGTRLTVT.

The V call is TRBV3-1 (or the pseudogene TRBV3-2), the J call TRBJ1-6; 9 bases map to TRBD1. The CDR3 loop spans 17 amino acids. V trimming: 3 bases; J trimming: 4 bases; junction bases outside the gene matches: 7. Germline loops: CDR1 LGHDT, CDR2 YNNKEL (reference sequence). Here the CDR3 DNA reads TGTGCCAGCAGCCAGACAGGGGGTCTGGTATATAATTCACCCCTCCACTTT. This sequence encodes CASSQTGGLVYNSPLHF.

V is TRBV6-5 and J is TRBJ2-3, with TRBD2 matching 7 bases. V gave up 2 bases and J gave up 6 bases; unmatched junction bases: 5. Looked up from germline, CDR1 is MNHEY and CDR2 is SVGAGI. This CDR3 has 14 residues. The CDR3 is CASSYRRGGDTQYF. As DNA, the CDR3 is TGTGCCAGCAGTTACCGGCGGGGAGGGGATACGCAGTATTTT.

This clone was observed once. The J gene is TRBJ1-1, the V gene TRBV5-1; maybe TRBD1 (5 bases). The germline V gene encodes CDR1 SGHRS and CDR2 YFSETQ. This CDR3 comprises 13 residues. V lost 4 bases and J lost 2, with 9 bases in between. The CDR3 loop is CASSHDSNTEAFF. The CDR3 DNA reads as TGCGCCAGCAGCCACGACAGCAACACTGAAGCTTTCTTT. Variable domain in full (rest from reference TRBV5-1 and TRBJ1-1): KAGVTQTPRYLIKTRGQQVTLSCSPISGHRSVSWYQQTPGQGLQFLFEYFSETQRNKGNFPGRFSGRQFSNSRSEMNVSTLELGDSALYLCASSHDSNTEAFFGQGTRLTVV.

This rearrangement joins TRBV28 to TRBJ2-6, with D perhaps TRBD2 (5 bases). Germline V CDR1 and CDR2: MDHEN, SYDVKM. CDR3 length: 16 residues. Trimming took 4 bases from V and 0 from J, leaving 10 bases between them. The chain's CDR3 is CASSSDGLSGANVLTF. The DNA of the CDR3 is TGTGCCAGCAGTTCGGACGGACTCTCTGGGGCCAACGTCCTGACTTTC.

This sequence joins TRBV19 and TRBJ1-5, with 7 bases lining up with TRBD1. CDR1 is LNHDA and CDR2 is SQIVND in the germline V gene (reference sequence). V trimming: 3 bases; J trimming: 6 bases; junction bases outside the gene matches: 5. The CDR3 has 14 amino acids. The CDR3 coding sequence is TGTGCCAGTAGTATTGACAGGGTTGGTCAGCCCCAGCATTTT. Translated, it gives CASSIDRVGQPQHF.

CDR3 sequence: CSVGAGDTEAFF. The CDR3 DNA reads as TGCAGCGTTGGTGCAGGGGACACTGAAGCTTTCTTT. The V gene is TRBV29-1, the J gene TRBJ1-1, with TRBD1 as a possible D gene (6 bases). Trimming cost V 4 bases and J 3 bases, with 9 bases left between them. Germline CDR1 is SQVTM and CDR2 is ANQGSEA. The CDR3 contains 12 residues.

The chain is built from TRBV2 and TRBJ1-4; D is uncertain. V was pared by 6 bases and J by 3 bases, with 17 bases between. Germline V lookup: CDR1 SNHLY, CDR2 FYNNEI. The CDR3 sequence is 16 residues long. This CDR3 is CASRDSSAVPNEKLFF. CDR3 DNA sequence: TGTGCCAGCAGAGATTCGTCCGCAGTACCTAATGAAAAACTGTTTTTT.